A selection of T cell receptor beta chains follows, all from one sample in a study of blood T cell repertoires in COVID-19. Produced via immunoSEQ multiplex PCR; TCRdb's table is partial and in-frame only. This sample has about 50,000 clones; about 84% occur once, and the top ten carry approximately 2%. The sample comprised peripheral blood. All receptors derive from a woman aged 55-70 years with acute or convalescent COVID-19. CDR3s include the opening cysteine and the closing phenylalanine or tryptophan. The D gene is left open where the match is weak. Expanded clones are given a class, and other clones once, few, many or no size at all.

j_call v_call clone_size d_call cdr3_aa cdr3_nt
TRBJ1-5 TRBV27 . TRBD1 CASSQRRTTGGYSNQPQHF TGTGCCAGCAGTCAACGACGGACGACAGGGGGATATAGCAATCAGCCCCAGCATTTT
TRBJ2-7 TRBV5-1 . . CASSLARSHSSYEQYF TGCGCCAGCAGCTTGGCCCGCAGCCACAGCTCCTACGAGCAGTACTTC
TRBJ2-7 TRBV18 . TRBD2 CASSLRLAEVYEQYF TGTGCCAGCTCACTACGACTAGCGGAGGTTTACGAGCAGTACTTC
TRBJ2-5 TRBV11-1 once TRBD2 CASSPHRGEETQYF TGTGCCAGCAGCCCCCATCGGGGGGAAGAGACCCAGTACTTC
TRBJ1-2 TRBV5-1 . . CASSPGANYGYTF TGCGCCAGCAGCCCTGGAGCTAACTATGGCTACACCTTC
TRBJ1-4 TRBV5-6 . . CASRGQLDEKLFF TGTGCCAGCAGAGGACAGTTAGATGAAAAACTGTTTTTT
TRBJ1-2 TRBV2 few . CASSYTGIYGYTF TGTGCCAGCAGTTACACAGGGATCTATGGCTACACCTTC
TRBJ1-1 TRBV7-2 . . CASSLQGMNTEAFF TGTGCCAGCAGCTTGCAGGGAATGAACACTGAAGCTTTCTTT
TRBJ1-2 TRBV7-9 . . CASGTTGGGYTF TGTGCCAGCGGAACTACAGGCGGAGGCTACACCTTC
TRBJ2-7 TRBV3-1/TRBV3-2 . TRBD2 CASSQSGGRWNF TGTGCCAGCAGCCAAAGCGGCGGGAGATGGAACTTC
TRBJ1-1 TRBV27 . TRBD1 CASSLSTGGSTEAFF TGTGCCAGCAGTTTATCTACAGGGGGAAGCACTGAAGCTTTCTTT
TRBJ1-3 TRBV4-1 . . CASSQVLTGTGNTIYF TGCGCCAGCAGCCAAGTTTTGACAGGAACTGGAAACACCATATATTTT
TRBJ2-3 TRBV9 . TRBD2 CASSVASGRAPDTQYF TGTGCCAGCAGCGTAGCTAGCGGGAGGGCCCCAGATACGCAGTATTTT
TRBJ2-2 TRBV5-1 few . CASSLESGIGTGELFF TGCGCCAGCAGCTTGGAGTCCGGGATAGGGACCGGGGAGCTGTTTTTT
TRBJ1-5 TRBV28 . . CASTPGGFLSNQPQHF TGTGCCAGCACCCCGGGGGGGTTCCTTAGCAATCAGCCCCAGCATTTT
TRBJ1-1 TRBV2 . TRBD1 CASRRQGYGEAFF TGTGCCAGCAGGAGACAGGGGTATGGTGAAGCTTTCTTT
TRBJ2-1 TRBV28 . . CASSTRELLGNEQFF TGTGCCAGCAGTACGCGGGAACTTCTCGGGAATGAGCAGTTCTTC
TRBJ2-1 TRBV12-5 . . CASGLPRTESSYNEQFF TGTGCTAGTGGTTTGCCCCGGACAGAGAGCTCCTACAATGAGCAGTTCTTC
TRBJ1-5 TRBV24-1 . TRBD1 CATSDSGQGRVQPQHF TGTGCCACCAGTGACTCCGGACAGGGTCGGGTTCAGCCCCAGCATTTT